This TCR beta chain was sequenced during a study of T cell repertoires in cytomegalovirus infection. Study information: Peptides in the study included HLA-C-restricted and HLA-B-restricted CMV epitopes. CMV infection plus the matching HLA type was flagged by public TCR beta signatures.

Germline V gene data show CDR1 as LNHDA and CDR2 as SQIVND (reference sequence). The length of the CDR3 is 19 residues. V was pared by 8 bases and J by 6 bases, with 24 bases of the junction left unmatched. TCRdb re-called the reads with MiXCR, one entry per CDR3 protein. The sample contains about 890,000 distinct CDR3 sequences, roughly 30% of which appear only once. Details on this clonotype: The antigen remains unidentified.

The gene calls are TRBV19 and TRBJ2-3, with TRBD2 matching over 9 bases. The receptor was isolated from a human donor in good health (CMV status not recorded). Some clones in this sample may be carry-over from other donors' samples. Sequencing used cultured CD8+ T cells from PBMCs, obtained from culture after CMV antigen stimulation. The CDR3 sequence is CASRTVETSGRRVVDTQYF. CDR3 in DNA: TGTGCCAGTCGTACGGTGGAGACTAGCGGCCGCCGGGTTGTGGATACGCAGTATTTT.